The rows below give T cell receptor beta chains drawn from one sample of a study of human T cells and chemical hapten exposure. TCRdb processed the RACE reads anew with MiXCR; each CDR3 protein has one entry. The sample includes tens of thousands of distinct CDR3 sequences, around a tenth of them seen just once. Sequenced here: whole blood, sampled in connection with sensitization to the hapten diphenylcyclopropenone (DPC). The receptors derive from a woman aged 45-60 years with alopecia areata. Some clones in this sample may be carry-over from other donors' samples. Each CDR3 is given with its conserved first and last residue. Clone size is not always given. Where it is, it says once, few, many or a class for expanded clones.

TRBV18,TRBJ2-1,few,CASSPLAIDYNEQFF
TRBV12-3/TRBV12-4,TRBJ2-6,many,CASSIDSSGANVLTF
TRBV27,TRBJ2-2,many,CASTLTSREGTGELFF
TRBV27,TRBJ1-2,few,CASSLFQGARGYTF
TRBV18,TRBJ2-1,few,CASSPPGRRNNEQFF
TRBV7-9,TRBJ2-2,few,CASSPARRTAMNTGELFF
TRBV9,TRBJ2-1,-,CASSVVPRGSGNEQFF
TRBV19,TRBJ1-4,few,CASSIWTQGEKLFF
TRBV4-1,TRBJ1-2,-,CASSQPSGREDGYTF
TRBV28,TRBJ2-2,-,CVSSHTIGQPNTGELFF
TRBV7-2,TRBJ2-7,many,CASSLNRDHYEQYF
TRBV7-9,TRBJ1-1,-,CASSLWTGGTFREAFF
TRBV20-1,TRBJ2-1,few,CSARGGTSGINEQFF
TRBV5-1,TRBJ2-2,-,CASRGQGATTGELFF
TRBV30,TRBJ1-6,few,CAWHDRGRGNSPLHF
TRBV28,TRBJ1-2,-,CASSPGTNLHYGYTF
TRBV20-1,TRBJ2-2,few,CSASAINRATGELFF
TRBV14,TRBJ1-6,-,CASSLGAGRLYNSPLHF
TRBV7-9,TRBJ2-5,many,CASSLGQGQETQYF
TRBV20-1,TRBJ2-2,few,CSAAAGGVNGELFF
TRBV5-6,TRBJ2-1,-,CASSLGAGPYNEQFF
TRBV29-1,TRBJ1-1,few,CSVGLIQGHTEAFF
TRBV7-2,TRBJ2-1,-,CASSRALAYNEQFF
TRBV30,TRBJ1-6,-,CACSSRDYNSPLHF
TRBV5-1,TRBJ2-7,-,CASSKTGPESEQYF
TRBV5-1,TRBJ1-6,few,CASSLGGPPLHF
TRBV2,TRBJ2-1,few,CASSGGLAGKEQFF
TRBV7-2,TRBJ1-2,-,CASSFDYRYGYTF
TRBV7-9,TRBJ1-3,many,CASSESFVSGNTIYF
TRBV12-3/TRBV12-4,TRBJ1-1,few,CASSHRDRRNTEAFF
TRBV5-1,TRBJ2-4,-,CASSLGVGDLAKNIQYF